This T cell receptor beta chain was identified during a study of T cells in Graves' hyperthyroidism and ophthalmopathy. RNA transcripts provided the source from which TCR beta CDR3 regions were amplified. TCR CDR3 regions were first amplified by RT-PCR with HTBI primers. From the multiplex PCR reads, TCRdb called clonotypes with MiXCR, one entry per CDR3 protein. The sample has roughly 700,000 distinct CDR3 sequences, approximately 15% seen once. This clonotype was seen ten or more times. This CDR3 has 15 amino acids. Per the germline V gene, CDR1 is SGHTA and CDR2 is FQGNSA. With 4 bases removed from V and 4 bases from J, the gap between germline ends came to 16 bases.

Sequenced material: blood. This receptor was identified in a woman younger than 35 with Graves' hyperthyroidism. The J gene is TRBJ1-1, the V gene TRBV7-2; D ambiguous. CDR3 nucleotide sequence: TGTGCCAGCAGCTCGAGGGCCGCGGCGGGCACTGAAGCTTTCTTT. It yields the protein CASSSRAAAGTEAFF.